Listed below are T cell receptor beta chains from one sample, sequenced in a study of memory CD8 T cells in hepatitis C reinfection. Here immunoSEQ multiplex PCR was the method, and the copy in TCRdb shows in-frame clones only, minus some. The sample carries about 46,000 clones, roughly 89% recorded once. The sample was naive CD8+ T cells sorted from blood. These receptors came from a man between 18 and 35 years old with hepatitis C virus infection. Each CDR3 is given with its conserved first and last residue. A D gene is named only where the DNA matches it firmly. Size values are once, few and many counts, or a class for expanded clones, and some rows have none.

TRBV10-3,.,.,TRBJ1-5,TGTGCCATCTCTTCCGCGCCCAATCAGCCCCAGCATTTT,CAISSAPNQPQHF
TRBV10-2,TRBD2,.,TRBJ2-1,TGCGCCAGCAGTGAGCCCGGACTAGCGGGAGTGCATGAGCAGTTCTTC,CASSEPGLAGVHEQFF
TRBV5-1,TRBD1,.,TRBJ1-2,TGCGCCAGCAGCTTGGAGGGCTATTGGGCAGGGGGCGATGGCTACACCTTC,CASSLEGYWAGGDGYTF
TRBV5-6,.,.,TRBJ2-1,TGTGCCAGCAGCTTGGGCGGGAATGAGCAGTTCTTC,CASSLGGNEQFF
TRBV10-1,.,.,TRBJ1-2,TGCGCCAGCAGTGAGTCGGGAGGTTATGGCTACACCTTC,CASSESGGYGYTF
TRBV11-2,TRBD1,.,TRBJ1-2,TGTGCCAGCAGCTTAGATCTAGGACAGGGGGCTGACGGCTACACCTTC,CASSLDLGQGADGYTF
TRBV19,TRBD2,.,TRBJ2-1,TGTGCCACCACGGGGGGGACTCTATACAATGAGCAGTTCTTC,CATTGGTLYNEQFF
TRBV11-2,TRBD2,.,TRBJ2-2,TGTGCCAGCACCTCCCGGGGCGGGAGGGTAAAGAACACCGGGGAGCTGTTTTTT,CASTSRGGRVKNTGELFF
TRBV13,TRBD2,.,TRBJ2-4,TGTGCCAGCAGCTCGCGGGAGAAAAACATTCAGTACTTC,CASSSREKNIQYF
TRBV7-6,TRBD2,.,TRBJ2-5,TGTGCCAGCAGCTACGGGACTAGCGGGGTTGGCCCCCAAGAGACCCAGTACTTC,CASSYGTSGVGPQETQYF
TRBV4-1,TRBD1,.,TRBJ1-6,TGCGCCAGCAGCCAACGACAGGGGGCTTATAATTCACCCCTCCACTTT,CASSQRQGAYNSPLHF
TRBV28,.,.,TRBJ2-5,TGTGCCAGCAGTTTATCGCCGGAGGTCGGGGAGACCCAGTACTTC,CASSLSPEVGETQYF
TRBV5-4,.,.,TRBJ2-1,TGTGCCAGCAGCTTGGGAGAGAGCTACAATGAGCAGTTCTTC,CASSLGESYNEQFF
TRBV15,.,.,TRBJ1-2,TGTGCCACCAGCGCCACCCCCGCGGAGCCAATGAGTCTTGGCTACACCTTC,CATSATPAEPMSLGYTF
TRBV4-1,.,once,TRBJ2-7,TGCGCCAGCAGCCAAGATCCCTCGGGGGCCTACGAGCAGTACTTC,CASSQDPSGAYEQYF
TRBV6-5,.,.,TRBJ2-1,TGTGCCAGCAGTTACGGGGGGGCCGGGCACAATGAGCAGTTCTTC,CASSYGGAGHNEQFF
TRBV27,.,.,TRBJ1-1,TGTGCCAGCAGTCACCCGGGGGAAGGGGCTGAAGCTTTCTTT,CASSHPGEGAEAFF
TRBV27,.,.,TRBJ2-4,TGTGCCAGCAGTGGAACAGTGAAAAACATTCAGTACTTC,CASSGTVKNIQYF
TRBV19,.,once,TRBJ2-7,TGTGCCAGTAGTCCCGGACAGTCCTACGAGCAGTACTTC,CASSPGQSYEQYF
TRBV21-1,.,.,TRBJ2-4,TGTGCCAGCAGCGGGAGGACGGTAGCCAAAAACATTCAGTACTTC,CASSGRTVAKNIQYF
TRBV28,TRBD1,.,TRBJ2-5,TGTGCCAGCAGTCCCGGGACAGGGATGGGAGAGACCCAGTACTTC,CASSPGTGMGETQYF
TRBV5-6,TRBD2,.,TRBJ2-7,TGTGCCAGCAGCTTCCTAGCGGGTCCGCCCTACGAGCAGTACTTC,CASSFLAGPPYEQYF
TRBV19,TRBD1,.,TRBJ1-4,TGTGCCAGTAGCCCTCTTTGGACAGGGCCTAATGAAAAACTGTTTTTT,CASSPLWTGPNEKLFF
TRBV7-9,.,.,TRBJ2-1,TGTGCCAGCAGCTCCCTTGGCGGGGCGTACAATGAGCAGTTCTTC,CASSSLGGAYNEQFF
TRBV5-5,.,few,TRBJ2-1,TGTGCCAGCAGCTTGGAAGGGACTGACTACAATGAGCAGTTCTTC,CASSLEGTDYNEQFF
TRBV21-1,.,.,TRBJ1-5,TGTGCCAGCAGCGGGACAGGGGTTAATCAGCCCCAGCATTTT,CASSGTGVNQPQHF
TRBV30,TRBD2,.,TRBJ2-5,TGTGCCTTCGAACTAGCGGGGGAAGAGACCCAGTACTTC,CAFELAGEETQYF
TRBV5-1,TRBD1,.,TRBJ2-1,TGCGCCAGCAGCTTCGGAACAGGGGAAAATGAGCAGTTCTTC,CASSFGTGENEQFF
TRBV2,TRBD1,few,TRBJ2-2,TGTGCCAGCAGTGATCCGGGACAGGGGGACACCGGGGAGCTGTTTTTT,CASSDPGQGDTGELFF
TRBV7-6,.,.,TRBJ2-5,TGTGCCAGCAGCCACCTCAGGGGCCAAGAGACCCAGTACTTC,CASSHLRGQETQYF
TRBV19,TRBD2,.,TRBJ2-7,TGTGCCAGTAGTATCGCTAGCGGGAGAAACGAGCAGTACTTC,CASSIASGRNEQYF
TRBV10-3,.,.,TRBJ2-2,TGTGCCATCAGTGAGTCGAGCCCCCAGGGTCCCCACACCGGGGAGCTGTTTTTT,CAISESSPQGPHTGELFF
TRBV27,TRBD1,once,TRBJ2-2,TGTGCCAGCAGTCCCGGGACAGGGGCCCTGATGAACACCGGGGAGCTGTTTTTT,CASSPGTGALMNTGELFF
TRBV19,.,.,TRBJ2-7,TGTGCCAGTAGTGTAGGAGGGCCCTACGAGCAGTACTTC,CASSVGGPYEQYF
TRBV6-5,.,.,TRBJ1-1,TGTGCCAGCAGTCTCCAGGGTGCGAACACTGAAGCTTTCTTT,CASSLQGANTEAFF
TRBV4-1,TRBD1,.,TRBJ2-6,TGCGCCAGCAGCCCCGGACAGGGGTGGTCAGGAGCTGGGGCCAACGTCCTGACTTTC,CASSPGQGWSGAGANVLTF
TRBV7-3,TRBD2,.,TRBJ2-7,TGTGCCAGCAGCCCCAGCGGGAGGGGGCTCTACGAGCAGTACTTC,CASSPSGRGLYEQYF
TRBV6-1,.,.,TRBJ1-1,TGTGCCAGCAGTGATCTTTACGGGGAGGGGGAAGCTTTCTTT,CASSDLYGEGEAFF
TRBV4-3,.,.,TRBJ1-2,TGCGCCAGCAGCCAAGACCATCTCGGGAGCCCAGAGGAGGGCTACACCTTC,CASSQDHLGSPEEGYTF
TRBV7-9,.,.,TRBJ1-3,TGTGCCAGCAGCTTAGCGCTCCTCTCCGGTGGAAACACCATATATTTT,CASSLALLSGGNTIYF
TRBV6-5,TRBD2,.,TRBJ2-7,TGTGCCAGCAGGGGACTAGCGACCTACGAGCAGTACTTC,CASRGLATYEQYF
TRBV19,.,.,TRBJ2-7,TGTGCCAGTAGTATGCGGGGTCATGGGGACGAGCAGTACTTC,CASSMRGHGDEQYF
TRBV18,.,.,TRBJ2-7,TGTGCCAGTTCCGACAGTAGCAACTACGAGCAGTACTTC,CASSDSSNYEQYF
TRBV28,TRBD2,.,TRBJ2-7,TGTGCCAGCAGTTTAGGGGCAACTAGCGGATCCGACTACTACGAGCAGTACTTC,CASSLGATSGSDYYEQYF
TRBV25-1,.,.,TRBJ1-1,TGTGCCAGCACCCTAGGGGCTGAAGCTTTCTTT,CASTLGAEAFF
TRBV11-2,TRBD2,.,TRBJ2-7,TGTGCCAGCAGCCCGGGACTAGCGGGAGACGAGCAGTACTTC,CASSPGLAGDEQYF
TRBV27,TRBD1,.,TRBJ2-3,TGTGCCAGCAGTACCCCGGACAGGGGAGTTTTGACAGATACGCAGTATTTT,CASSTPDRGVLTDTQYF
TRBV6-5,.,.,TRBJ1-4,TGTGCCAGCAGTGAGGTCGATACCCAGGAAAAACTGTTTTTT,CASSEVDTQEKLFF
TRBV4-1,.,.,TRBJ2-2,TGCGCCAGCACCTTCGGGCGAGGGACCGGGGAGCTGTTTTTT,CASTFGRGTGELFF
TRBV29-1,TRBD2,.,TRBJ2-1,TGCAGCGTTGAAGAGCGCGCGGGAGGGAGCTATGAGCAGTTCTTC,CSVEERAGGSYEQFF
TRBV5-8,.,.,TRBJ1-2,TGTGCCAGCAGCTGGGGGCAGTATGGCTACACCTTC,CASSWGQYGYTF
TRBV6-6,TRBD1,.,TRBJ2-2,TGTGCCAGCAGTGCGCCAGGGGGGAACACCGGGGAGCTGTTTTTT,CASSAPGGNTGELFF